This T cell receptor (beta chain) was found in a study of cytomegalovirus exposure and HLA in healthy donors. Overall study: Of over 300 genotyped donors, 65% to 85% clustered with self-reported Caucasian donors.

Concerning this clone: The antigen is not known.

Study-level findings and limits: At a 0.05 false discovery rate, a later analysis found 16,951 TCR beta sequences to be associated with HLA alleles.

The PCR used 60 Vbeta and 13 Jbeta primers. Generated by immunoSEQ multiplex PCR, the TCRdb table keeps only in-frame clones and is missing some. The data show 210,000 or so clones, 75% to 90% seen once. This CDR3 contains 20 residues. V was pared by 3 bases and J by 6 bases, with 23 bases of the junction left unmatched. This TCR derives from a man under 40 in good health and CMV-seronegative. The chain combines TRBV5-3 with TRBJ2-3, with TRBD2 identical over 9 bases. TRBV5-3 carries the ORF label, with uncertain function. Sequenced input: PBMCs. In DNA, the CDR3 is TGTGCCAGAAGCTGCTCGCCCCACCGGTGGGCGGGAGGGCCAGGGGATACGCAGTATTTT. This translates into CARSCSPHRWAGGPGDTQYF.